This T cell receptor (beta chain) was sequenced in a study of human T cells and chemical hapten exposure. Study-level information: For sensitization, 2% DPC was applied to a roughly 2 cm by roughly 2 cm patch of upper inner arm skin. Points from the study as a whole: Expanded TCRs formed significantly more large CDR3 similarity clusters than controls.

This CDR3 contains 16 residues. In germline, CDR1 is MNHEY, CDR2 SMNVEV (reference sequence). With V trimmed by 6 bases and J by 2 bases, 9 bases remained unmatched. As the library was built, unique molecular identifiers were attached to individual cDNA molecules. MiXCR was run by TCRdb on the RACE reads, yielding one entry per CDR3 protein. There are about 260,000 distinct CDR3 sequences in the sample; about 9% occur only once, and 2% to 2.5% lies in the top ten. The time point is: pre-sensitization, week 0. Treatment described: therapeutic diphenylcyclopropenone sensitization with weekly scalp DPC. Each patch test followed a blood draw. Turning to this clonotype: Its antigen remains unknown.

The receptor's source is a woman aged 40 to 50 with alopecia areata. Some clones in this sample may be carry-over from other donors' samples. The specimen was whole blood, collected in connection with sensitization to the hapten diphenylcyclopropenone (DPC). This chain joins TRBV27 and TRBJ1-3; 8 bases are a match to TRBD1. CDR3 sequence reads: CASSQRQGAAGNTIYF. The CDR3 DNA reads TGTGCCAGCAGCCAAAGGCAGGGGGCGGCTGGAAACACCATATATTTT.